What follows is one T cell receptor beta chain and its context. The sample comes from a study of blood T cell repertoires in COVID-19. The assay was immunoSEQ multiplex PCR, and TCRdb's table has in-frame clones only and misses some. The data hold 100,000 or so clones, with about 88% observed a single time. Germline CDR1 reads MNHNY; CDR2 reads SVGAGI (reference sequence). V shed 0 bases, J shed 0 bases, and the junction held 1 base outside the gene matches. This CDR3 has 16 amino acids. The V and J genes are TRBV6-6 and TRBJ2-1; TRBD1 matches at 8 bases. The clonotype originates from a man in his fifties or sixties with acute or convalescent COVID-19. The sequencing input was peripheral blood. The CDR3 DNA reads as TGTGCCAGCAGTTACTCACAGGGGGTCTCCTACAATGAGCAGTTCTTC. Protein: CASSYSQGVSYNEQFF.